This TCR beta chain was obtained from a study of shared clonotypes between healthy human individuals. The wider study: Three plates each covered CD4 naive and memory; CD8 naive two, CD8 memory one. Study outcomes and limitations: Generation probability values for non-shared clonotypes were lower than those for clonotypes shared by all four donors.

The CDR3 is 15 residues long. Germline V gene lookup returns CDR1 SGHTA and CDR2 FQGNSA. V lost 6 bases and J 6 bases, leaving 20 bases between the germline ends. Naive CD8 isolation took CD45RO-negative cells positively selected for CCR7 and excluded terminally differentiated effector memory CD45RA+ cells. This clone was seen only once. Its antigen is unknown. Genomic DNA (from each subset) was split evenly across several immunoSEQ plates. TCRdb's table, derived via immunoSEQ multiplex PCR, lists solely in-frame clones and lacks some. This table holds about 2.1 million clones, around 95% found once. The V and J genes are TRBV7-2 and TRBJ1-2; D gene unclear. The TCR sequence derives from a man aged 18 to 30 in good health. Some clones in this sample may be carry-over from other donors' samples. The sample was naive CD8+ T cells from PBMCs. CDR3 protein: CASSKGPGSGDGYTF. Written as DNA, the CDR3 is TGTGCCAGCAGTAAAGGCCCCGGGTCAGGCGATGGCTACACCTTC. The full variable domain, in which reference TRBV7-2 and TRBJ1-2 provide the parts outside the CDR3, is GAGVSQSPSNKVTEKGKDVELRCDPISGHTALYWYRQSLGQGLEFLIYFQGNSAPDKSGLPSDRFSAERTGGSVSTLTIQRTQQEDSAVYLCASSKGPGSGDGYTFGSGTRLTVV.